These T cell receptor beta chains were read from a single sample in a study of blood T cells in healthy people across ages. Using its own MiXCR run on the 5' RACE reads, TCRdb lists one record per CDR3 protein. Of roughly 1,000,000 distinct CDR3 sequences in the sample, approximately 25% were seen once. The same sample was also used in a study of T cells of mothers and their children.

The sequencing input was blood. These receptors all stem from a girl aged 2 to 10 in good health. The CDR3 runs from the conserved cysteine through the conserved F or W. D genes are given only for firm matches. Clone size is given for some rows only: seen once, a few or many times, or a class if the clone is expanded.

J: TRBJ2-4
V: TRBV3-1
size: .
D: TRBD2
DNA: TGTGCCAGCAGTCAAGAGGCGGGGGGGCGGAACATTCAGTACTTC
CDR3: CASSQEAGGRNIQYF

J: TRBJ2-7
V: TRBV9
size: many
D: .
DNA: TGTGCCAGCAGCGTAGGGGGGACCTACGAGCAGTACTTC
CDR3: CASSVGGTYEQYF

J: TRBJ2-5
V: TRBV16
size: many
D: .
DNA: TGTGCCAGCAGCCAATCTCCGCAGGTCCTTTCGGTTCAGGCCTTC
CDR3: CASSQSPQVLSVQAF

J: TRBJ2-5
V: TRBV2
size: .
D: .
DNA: TGTGCCAGCAGACTTCTGTACCAAGAGACCCAGTACTTC
CDR3: CASRLLYQETQYF

J: TRBJ2-1
V: TRBV5-1
size: .
D: TRBD2
DNA: TGCGCCAGCAGCCCTCCCGGGACTAGCGGGGAAGGAAATGAGCAGTTCTTC
CDR3: CASSPPGTSGEGNEQFF

J: TRBJ2-7
V: TRBV6-5
size: .
D: .
DNA: TGTGCCAGCAGTTACTCGTTATTTGCCGCTGGGGAGAAGCAGTACTTC
CDR3: CASSYSLFAAGEKQYF

J: TRBJ1-2
V: TRBV5-5
size: .
D: .
DNA: TGTGCCAGCAGCTTGTTGTCCACCGCTAACTATGGCTACACCTTC
CDR3: CASSLLSTANYGYTF

J: TRBJ1-5
V: TRBV4-1
size: few
D: .
DNA: TGCGCCAGCAGCCAAACAGGGACCCTTAATCAGCCCCAGCATTTT
CDR3: CASSQTGTLNQPQHF

J: TRBJ2-1
V: TRBV5-1
size: .
D: TRBD1
DNA: TGCGCCAGCAGCTCCGAGCTCCGGGACAGGTTAAATGAGCAGTTCTTC
CDR3: CASSSELRDRLNEQFF

J: TRBJ2-2
V: TRBV7-9
size: .
D: TRBD2
DNA: TGTGCCAGCACCTCTTTCTTAAGCGGGAGTCCCGGGGAGCTGTTTTTT
CDR3: CASTSFLSGSPGELFF

J: TRBJ2-1
V: TRBV20-1
size: .
D: .
DNA: TGCAGTGCTAGAGATTTGCGCGGGGAAAACAATGAGCAGTTCTTC
CDR3: CSARDLRGENNEQFF

J: TRBJ2-3
V: TRBV2
size: .
D: .
DNA: TGTGCCACTTTCACAGATACGCAGTATTTT
CDR3: CATFTDTQYF

J: TRBJ2-7
V: TRBV20-1
size: .
D: .
DNA: TGCAGTGCTCCCGACAATTCCTACGAGCAGTACTTC
CDR3: CSAPDNSYEQYF

J: TRBJ2-5
V: TRBV20-1
size: .
D: .
DNA: TGCAGTGCTAGGGGACGGAAGAAAGAGACCCAGTACTTC
CDR3: CSARGRKKETQYF

J: TRBJ1-2
V: TRBV6-4
size: .
D: .
DNA: TGTGCCAGGAGACCTGGCTATGGCTACACCTTC
CDR3: CARRPGYGYTF

J: TRBJ1-2
V: TRBV27
size: few
D: .
DNA: TGTGCCAGCAGTTTCTCGCAGGGAGTGAGCTATGGCTACACCTTC
CDR3: CASSFSQGVSYGYTF

J: TRBJ1-1
V: TRBV12-3/TRBV12-4
size: .
D: .
DNA: TGTGCCAGCACCGAGCCGAGCAGGGGTGAGGCTGAAGCTTTCTTT
CDR3: CASTEPSRGEAEAFF

J: TRBJ2-7
V: TRBV28
size: .
D: TRBD2
DNA: TGTGCCAGCAGTTTACCCAGCGGGGACCCCTCCTACGAGCAGTACTTC
CDR3: CASSLPSGDPSYEQYF

J: TRBJ1-1
V: TRBV15
size: .
D: TRBD1
DNA: TGTGCCACCAGCGGAGACATCCGGACAGGGCTCCTCAACACTGAAGCTTTCTTT
CDR3: CATSGDIRTGLLNTEAFF

J: TRBJ1-4
V: TRBV5-1
size: few
D: .
DNA: TGCGCCAGCAGCCCGCAGGGGCGGACTAATGAAAAACTGTTTTTT
CDR3: CASSPQGRTNEKLFF

J: TRBJ1-1
V: TRBV18
size: few
D: .
DNA: TGTGCCAGCTCAAGGAAAGGGACTGAAGCTTTCTTT
CDR3: CASSRKGTEAFF

J: TRBJ2-7
V: TRBV9
size: once
D: .
DNA: TGTGCCAGCAGCGTAGCGGGGTCCGCCGAGCAGTACTTC
CDR3: CASSVAGSAEQYF

J: TRBJ2-7
V: TRBV3-1
size: few
D: .
DNA: TGTGCCAGCAGCCAAGTGTACGACAGCTCCTACGAGCAGTACTTC
CDR3: CASSQVYDSSYEQYF

J: TRBJ1-2
V: TRBV4-1
size: .
D: .
DNA: TGCGCCAGCAGCCAAGCGCCGCGGGACTATGGCTACACCTTC
CDR3: CASSQAPRDYGYTF

J: TRBJ1-5
V: TRBV25-1
size: .
D: .
DNA: TGTGCCAGCAGTGAATTTTCGGCTGGGCAGCCCCAGCATTTT
CDR3: CASSEFSAGQPQHF

J: TRBJ2-1
V: TRBV2
size: .
D: TRBD1
DNA: TGTGCCAGCAGTGAGAAGACAGGGTGGGACCACAATGAGCAGTTCTTC
CDR3: CASSEKTGWDHNEQFF

J: TRBJ2-7
V: TRBV7-3
size: .
D: TRBD2
DNA: TGTGCCAGCAGCTTAGATGGGACTAGCATTTACGAGCAGTACTTC
CDR3: CASSLDGTSIYEQYF

J: TRBJ2-7
V: TRBV20-1
size: .
D: .
DNA: TGCAGTGCGGGACGACTCCAAACCTACGAGCAGTACTTC
CDR3: CSAGRLQTYEQYF

J: TRBJ2-7
V: TRBV28
size: .
D: .
DNA: TGTGCCAGCAGTTTATGGGACAGCCTCTCCTACGAGCAGTACTTC
CDR3: CASSLWDSLSYEQYF

J: TRBJ2-2
V: TRBV6-1
size: few
D: TRBD1
DNA: TGTGCCAGCATCGAGGGGGCAACCGGGGAGCTGCTTTTT
CDR3: CASIEGATGELLF

J: TRBJ2-1
V: TRBV7-3
size: .
D: .
DNA: TGTGCCAGCAGCTTGCTAGGGCGCGCAGCTTACAATGAGCAGTTCTTC
CDR3: CASSLLGRAAYNEQFF

J: TRBJ1-1
V: TRBV4-3
size: .
D: .
DNA: TGCGCCAGCAGCCAAGATCGGTTGGGGGACACTGAAGCTTTCTTT
CDR3: CASSQDRLGDTEAFF

J: TRBJ2-5
V: TRBV24-1
size: many
D: .
DNA: TGTGCCACCAGTGATTCCATCGGAGGGTTGCTTCAAGAGACCCAGTACTTC
CDR3: CATSDSIGGLLQETQYF

J: TRBJ1-4
V: TRBV7-8
size: few
D: .
DNA: TGTGCCAGCAGACCCCGGGGGAGGGTGGAAAAACTGTTTTTT
CDR3: CASRPRGRVEKLFF

J: TRBJ2-5
V: TRBV28
size: .
D: .
DNA: TGTGCCAGCAGCGAGGGGCAACTCCAAGAGACCCAGTACTTC
CDR3: CASSEGQLQETQYF

J: TRBJ2-3
V: TRBV7-8
size: few
D: .
DNA: TGTGCCAGCAGCTTAGGACCACGGGGCGCAGATACGCAGTATTTT
CDR3: CASSLGPRGADTQYF

J: TRBJ2-1
V: TRBV29-1
size: .
D: TRBD2
DNA: TGCAGCGTTGAAGATGGGACTAGTCCTAACAATGAGCAGTTCTTC
CDR3: CSVEDGTSPNNEQFF

J: TRBJ1-6
V: TRBV27
size: few
D: .
DNA: TGTGCCAGCAGTCCCCGGGGGCCTAGCTCCTATAATTCACCCCTCCACTTT
CDR3: CASSPRGPSSYNSPLHF

J: TRBJ2-4
V: TRBV21-1
size: few
D: .
DNA: TGTGCCAGCAGTTGGTCAGCTCAGTACTTC
CDR3: CASSWSAQYF

J: TRBJ2-2
V: TRBV12-3/TRBV12-4
size: once
D: .
DNA: TGTGCCAGCAGTTTTCACAACACCGGGGAGCTGTTTTTT
CDR3: CASSFHNTGELFF